This T cell receptor beta chain is drawn from a study of memory CD4+ T cells and cytomegalovirus serostatus. The sort gate was single viable CD3+CD4+CD8-CD45RO+ cells for memory CD4+ T cells. The table lists this clone with a few counts. Its antigen is unknown. Profiling relied on immunoSEQ multiplex PCR, and the TCRdb table lists in-frame clones only, not all of them. Found here are some 66,000 clones, roughly three quarters of them singletons; the top ten hold 4% to 5%. Study-level points and caveats: A US-trained random forest predicted CMV serostatus with median AUC 0.91.

Looked up from germline, CDR1 is SGHVS and CDR2 is FQNEAQ. The CDR3 contains 16 residues. V gave up 6 bases and J gave up 5 bases, with 22 bases separating them. The J gene is TRBJ1-1, the V gene TRBV7-8; D is ambiguous. Sequencing was performed on memory CD4+ T cells from blood. The clonotype originates from an adult in good health and CMV-seropositive. The CDR3 DNA reads TGTGCCAGCAGAAGTGGAATGAGAGAGGGTCTAACTGAAGCTTTCTTT. Translated, it gives CASRSGMREGLTEAFF.